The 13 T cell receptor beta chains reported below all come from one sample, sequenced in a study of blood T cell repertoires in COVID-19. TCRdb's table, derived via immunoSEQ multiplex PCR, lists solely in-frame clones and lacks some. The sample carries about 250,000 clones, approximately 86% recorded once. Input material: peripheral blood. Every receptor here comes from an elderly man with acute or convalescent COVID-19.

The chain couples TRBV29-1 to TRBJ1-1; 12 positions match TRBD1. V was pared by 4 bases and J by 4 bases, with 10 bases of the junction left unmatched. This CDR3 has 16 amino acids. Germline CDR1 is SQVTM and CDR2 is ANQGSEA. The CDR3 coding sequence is TGCAGCGTTGGGGGGGACAGGGGGCGCGGCGGCACTGAAGCTTTCTTT. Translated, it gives CSVGGDRGRGGTEAFF.

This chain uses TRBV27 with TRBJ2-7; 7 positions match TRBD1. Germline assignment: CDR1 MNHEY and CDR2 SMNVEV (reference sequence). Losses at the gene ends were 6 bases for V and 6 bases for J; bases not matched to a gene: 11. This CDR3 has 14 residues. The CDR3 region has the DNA TGTGCCAGCAGCCCAGGACAGGTTAAACCCGAGCAGTACTTC. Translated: CASSPGQVKPEQYF.

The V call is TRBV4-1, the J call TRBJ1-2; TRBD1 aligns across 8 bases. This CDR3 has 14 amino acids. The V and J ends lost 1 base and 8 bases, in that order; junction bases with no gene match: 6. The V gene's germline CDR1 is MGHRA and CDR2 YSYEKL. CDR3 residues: CASSQVRGPGGYTF. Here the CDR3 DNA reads TGCGCCAGCAGCCAAGTCAGGGGGCCTGGAGGCTACACCTTC.

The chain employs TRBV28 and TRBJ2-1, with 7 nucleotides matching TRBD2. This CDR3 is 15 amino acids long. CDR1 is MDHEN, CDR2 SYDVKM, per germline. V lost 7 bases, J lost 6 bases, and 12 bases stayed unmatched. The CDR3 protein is CASMSASGIGNEQFF. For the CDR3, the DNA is TGTGCCAGCATGTCGGCCAGCGGGATTGGCAATGAGCAGTTCTTC.

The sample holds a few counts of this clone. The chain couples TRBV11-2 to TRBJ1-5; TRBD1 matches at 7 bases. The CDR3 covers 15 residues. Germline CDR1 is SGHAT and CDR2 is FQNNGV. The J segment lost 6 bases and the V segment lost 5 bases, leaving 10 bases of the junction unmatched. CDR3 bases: TGTGCCAGCAGCCCCCAGGGGGGTTCTGGTCAGCCCCAGCATTTT. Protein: CASSPQGGSGQPQHF.

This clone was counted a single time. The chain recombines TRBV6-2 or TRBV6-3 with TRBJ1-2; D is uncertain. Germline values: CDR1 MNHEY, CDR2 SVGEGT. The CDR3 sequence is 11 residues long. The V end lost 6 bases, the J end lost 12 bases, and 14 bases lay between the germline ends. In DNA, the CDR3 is TGTGCCAGCAGCCACGGGCGCGGGCACACCTTC. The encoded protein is CASSHGRGHTF.

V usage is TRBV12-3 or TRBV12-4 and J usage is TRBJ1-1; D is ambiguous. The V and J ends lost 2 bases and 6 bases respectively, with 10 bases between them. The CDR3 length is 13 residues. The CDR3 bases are TGTGCCAGCAGTTTATATGGGAGGCCTGAAGCTTTCTTT. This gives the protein CASSLYGRPEAFF.

The CDR3 protein is CASTKDRGRYEQYF. The CDR3, as DNA: TGTGCCAGCACCAAGGACAGGGGGCGGTACGAGCAGTACTTC. The V gene is TRBV7-9, the J gene TRBJ2-7, with 11 bases lining up with TRBD1. With V trimmed by 7 bases and J by 4 bases, 6 bases remained unmatched. This CDR3 spans 14 amino acids. Germline V gene sequence: CDR1 SEHNR, CDR2 FQNEAQ (reference sequence).

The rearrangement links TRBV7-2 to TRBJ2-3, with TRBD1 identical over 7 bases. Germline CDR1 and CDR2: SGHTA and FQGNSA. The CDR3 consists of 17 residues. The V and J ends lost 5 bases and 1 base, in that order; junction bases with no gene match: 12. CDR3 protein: CASSATQGVQGTDTQYF. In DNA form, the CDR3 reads TGTGCCAGCAGCGCGACCCAGGGGGTTCAGGGCACAGATACGCAGTATTTT.

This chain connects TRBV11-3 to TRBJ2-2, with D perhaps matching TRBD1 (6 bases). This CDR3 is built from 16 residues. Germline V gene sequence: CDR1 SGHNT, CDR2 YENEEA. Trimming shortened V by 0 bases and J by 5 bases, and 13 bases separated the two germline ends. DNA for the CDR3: TGTGCCAGCAGCTTAGATCAAGGCCAGGGGACCGGGGAGCTGTTTTTT. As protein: CASSLDQGQGTGELFF.

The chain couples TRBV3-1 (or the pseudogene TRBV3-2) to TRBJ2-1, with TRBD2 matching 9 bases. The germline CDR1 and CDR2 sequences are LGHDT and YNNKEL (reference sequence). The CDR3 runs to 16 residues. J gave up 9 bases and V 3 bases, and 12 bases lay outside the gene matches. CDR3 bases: TGTGCCAGCAGCCAGTTTTCAAGCGGGGGGAACGGTGAGCAGTTCTTC. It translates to CASSQFSSGGNGEQFF.

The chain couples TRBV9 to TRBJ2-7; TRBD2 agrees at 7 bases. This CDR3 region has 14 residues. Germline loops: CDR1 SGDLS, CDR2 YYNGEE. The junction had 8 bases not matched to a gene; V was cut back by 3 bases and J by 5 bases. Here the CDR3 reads CASSASGWINEQYF. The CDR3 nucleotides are TGTGCCAGCAGCGCTAGCGGTTGGATCAACGAGCAGTACTTC.

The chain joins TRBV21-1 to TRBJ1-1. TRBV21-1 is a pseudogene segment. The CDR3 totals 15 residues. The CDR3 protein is CASSNGGKMNTEAFF. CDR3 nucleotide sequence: TGTGCCAGCAGCAATGGAGGCAAAATGAACACTGAAGCTTTCTTT.